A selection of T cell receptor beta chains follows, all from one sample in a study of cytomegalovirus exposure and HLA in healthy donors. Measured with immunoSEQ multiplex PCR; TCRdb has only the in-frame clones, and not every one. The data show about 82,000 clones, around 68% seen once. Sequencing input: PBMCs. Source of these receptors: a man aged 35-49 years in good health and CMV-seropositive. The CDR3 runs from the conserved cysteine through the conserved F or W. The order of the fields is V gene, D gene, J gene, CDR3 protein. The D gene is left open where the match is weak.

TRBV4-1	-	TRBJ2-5	CASSQDGTGRGQETQYF
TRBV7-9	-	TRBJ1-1	CASSLKQVNTEAFF
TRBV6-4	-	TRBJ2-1	CASSGEGGSSYNEQFF
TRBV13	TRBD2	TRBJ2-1	CASSLGLAGGGEQFF
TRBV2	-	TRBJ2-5	CASSVPPSQETQYF
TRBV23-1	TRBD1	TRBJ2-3	CASSQMFIRGLMGTDTQYF
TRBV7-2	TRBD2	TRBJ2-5	CASSVTSGTETQYF
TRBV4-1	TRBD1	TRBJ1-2	CASSQTGAGGSYGYTF
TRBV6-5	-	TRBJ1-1	CASSYSIGEATEAFF
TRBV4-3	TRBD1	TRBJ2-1	CASSQENQGDEQFF
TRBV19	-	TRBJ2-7	CASSTQGYEQYF
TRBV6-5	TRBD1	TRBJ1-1	CASSARQGNTEAFF
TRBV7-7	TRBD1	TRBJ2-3	CASSLRQGGSTDTQYF
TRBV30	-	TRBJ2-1	CAWSVTRSEQFF
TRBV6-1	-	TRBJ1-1	CASSELKAGAFF
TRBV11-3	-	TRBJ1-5	CASSLDGNQPQHF
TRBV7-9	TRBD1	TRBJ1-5	CASSYGTGGNQPQHF
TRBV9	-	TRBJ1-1	CASSVDQWGGDTEAFF
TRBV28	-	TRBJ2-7	CASSLWAEAYEQYF
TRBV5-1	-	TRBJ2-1	CASGPGGSYNEQFF
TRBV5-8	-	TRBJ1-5	CASSRGHYSNQPQHF
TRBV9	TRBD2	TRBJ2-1	CASSVELAGANEQFF
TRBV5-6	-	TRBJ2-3	CASSLASTDTQYF
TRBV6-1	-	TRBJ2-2	CASSGLGARDTGELFF
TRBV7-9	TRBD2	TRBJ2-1	CASSAFPGRGNNEQFF
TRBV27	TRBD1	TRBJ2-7	CASSLGTGVHEQYF
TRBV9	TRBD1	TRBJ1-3	CASSVGPGGSSGNTIYF
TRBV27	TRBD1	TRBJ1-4	CASGTGVATNEKLFF
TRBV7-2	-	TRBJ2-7	CASSLHSATPYEQYF
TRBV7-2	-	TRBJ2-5	CASSGAVQETQYF
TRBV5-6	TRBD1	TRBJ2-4	CASSLYRGTGYF
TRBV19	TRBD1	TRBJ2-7	CASSPDGTGAAYEQYF
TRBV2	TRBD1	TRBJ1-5	CASSSFGTGGRQPQHF
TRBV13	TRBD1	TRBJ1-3	CASSFNTGVGNTIYF
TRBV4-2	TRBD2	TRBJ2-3	CASSLRSGNTDTQYF
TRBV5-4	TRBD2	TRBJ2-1	CASSSHSGGASGEQLF
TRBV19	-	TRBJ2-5	CATATPGLGPYF
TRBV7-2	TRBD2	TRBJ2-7	CASSLVAGGSSYEQYF
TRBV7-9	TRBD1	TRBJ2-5	CSSSLGAGGQETQYF
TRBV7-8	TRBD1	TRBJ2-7	CASSVDRADEQYF
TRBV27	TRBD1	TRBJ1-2	CASSPRDRGSNYGYTF
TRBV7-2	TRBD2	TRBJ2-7	CASSSPTSGSNEQYF
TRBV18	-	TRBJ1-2	CASSGARDYGYTF
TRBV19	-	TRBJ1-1	CASQLKGRGDTEAFF